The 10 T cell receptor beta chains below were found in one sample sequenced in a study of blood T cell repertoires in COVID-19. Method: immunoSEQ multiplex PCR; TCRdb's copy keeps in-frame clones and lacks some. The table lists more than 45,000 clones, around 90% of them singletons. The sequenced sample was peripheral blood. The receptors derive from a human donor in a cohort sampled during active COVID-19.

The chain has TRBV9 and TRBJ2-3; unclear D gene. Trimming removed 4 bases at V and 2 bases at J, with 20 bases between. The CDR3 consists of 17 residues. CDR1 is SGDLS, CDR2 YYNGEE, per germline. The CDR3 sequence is CASSKEVFGGATDTQYF. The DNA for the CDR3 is TGTGCCAGCAGCAAAGAAGTGTTCGGCGGAGCCACAGATACGCAGTATTTT.

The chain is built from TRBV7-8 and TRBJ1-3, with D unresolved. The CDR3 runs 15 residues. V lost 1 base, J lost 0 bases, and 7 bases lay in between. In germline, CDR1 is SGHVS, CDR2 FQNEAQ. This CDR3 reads CASSLVETSGNTIYF. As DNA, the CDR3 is TGTGCCAGCAGCTTAGTGGAGACCTCTGGAAACACCATATATTTT.

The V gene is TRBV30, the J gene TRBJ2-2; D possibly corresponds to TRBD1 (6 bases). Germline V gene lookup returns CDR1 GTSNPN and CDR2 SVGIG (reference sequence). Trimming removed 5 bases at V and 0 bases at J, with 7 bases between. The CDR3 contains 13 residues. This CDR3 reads CAWGTTNTGELFF. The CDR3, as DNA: TGTGCCTGGGGGACAACGAACACCGGGGAGCTGTTTTTT.

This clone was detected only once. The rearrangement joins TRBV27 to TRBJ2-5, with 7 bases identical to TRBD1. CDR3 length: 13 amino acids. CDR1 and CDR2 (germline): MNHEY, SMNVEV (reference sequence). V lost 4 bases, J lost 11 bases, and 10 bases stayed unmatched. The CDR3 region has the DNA TGTGCCAGCAGTTCCAGACAGGGAATTTCTCAGTACTTC. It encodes CASSSRQGISQYF.

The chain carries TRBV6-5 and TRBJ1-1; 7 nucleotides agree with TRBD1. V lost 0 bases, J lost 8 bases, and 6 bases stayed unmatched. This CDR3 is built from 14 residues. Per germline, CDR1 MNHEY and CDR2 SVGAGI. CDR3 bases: TGTGCCAGCAGTTACTCTAGGGGGCTCGGGGAAGCTTTCTTT. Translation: CASSYSRGLGEAFF.

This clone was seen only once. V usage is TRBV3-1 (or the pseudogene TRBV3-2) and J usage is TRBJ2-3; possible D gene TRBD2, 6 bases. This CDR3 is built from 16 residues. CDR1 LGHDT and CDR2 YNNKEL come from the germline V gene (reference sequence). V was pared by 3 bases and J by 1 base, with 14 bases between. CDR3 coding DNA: TGTGCCAGCAGCCAGATCGGGAGAGGAGGCACAGATACGCAGTATTTT. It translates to CASSQIGRGGTDTQYF.

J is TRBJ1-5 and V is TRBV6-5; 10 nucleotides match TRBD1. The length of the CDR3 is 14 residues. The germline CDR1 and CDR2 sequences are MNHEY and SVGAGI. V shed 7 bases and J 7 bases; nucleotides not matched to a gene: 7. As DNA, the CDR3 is TGTGCCAGCACGACAGGGGGCGCGGAACAGCCCCAGCATTTT. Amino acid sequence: CASTTGGAEQPQHF.

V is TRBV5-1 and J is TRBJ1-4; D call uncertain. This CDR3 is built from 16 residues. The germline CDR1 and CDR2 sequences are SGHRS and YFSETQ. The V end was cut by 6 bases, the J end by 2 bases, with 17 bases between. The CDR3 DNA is TGCGCCAGCACCCCCAGTTCCGGGAGTACTAATGAAAAACTGTTTTTT. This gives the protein CASTPSSGSTNEKLFF.

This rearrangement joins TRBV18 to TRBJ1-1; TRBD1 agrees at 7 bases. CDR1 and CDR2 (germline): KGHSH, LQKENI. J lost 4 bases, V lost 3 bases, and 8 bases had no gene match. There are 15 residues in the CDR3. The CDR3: CASSPKQGISTEAFF. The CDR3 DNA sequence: TGTGCCAGCTCACCCAAACAGGGGATAAGCACTGAAGCTTTCTTT.

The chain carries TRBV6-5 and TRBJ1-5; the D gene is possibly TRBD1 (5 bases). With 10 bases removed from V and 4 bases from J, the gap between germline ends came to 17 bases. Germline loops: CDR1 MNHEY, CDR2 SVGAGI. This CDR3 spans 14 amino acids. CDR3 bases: TGTGCCACCCGTTCGGCAGGGCAGAATCAGCCCCAGCATTTT. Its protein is CATRSAGQNQPQHF.